This record looks at one T cell receptor (beta chain) sequence and its context. Its target antigen remains unknown. The junction departs from the called germline gene at one end, perhaps through a read error. The donors were 40 or so Caucasian individuals from Russia, aged roughly 6 to 100 years, who were systemically healthy. Each donor gave approximately 9.3 milliliters of peripheral blood, collected into EDTA-treated Vacutainer tubes. Ficoll-Paque density-gradient centrifugation was used to isolate PBMCs, with at least 6.5 million obtained per sample. Total RNA, at least 5 micrograms per sample, was extracted from PBMCs with Trizol reagent. For every donor, an aliquot of PBMCs went through flow cytometry to measure the percentages of naive CD45RAhigh/CD27high T cells. CDR1 and CDR2, looked up from the germline V gene (reference sequence), are DFQATT and SNEGSKA. The CDR3, cysteine through phenylalanine, is 14 amino acids long. CDR3 DNA is the only sequence kept; it has 42 bases, read in frame from the first base.

Libraries were built with 5' RACE. TCRdb lists the instrument as Illumina HiSeq 2500. A second about 7 to 12 cycle PCR used a sample-barcoded 5' primer and a J-beta primer mix. A template-switch 5' adaptor carrying 12 random nucleotides introduced a unique molecular identifier onto each TCR beta cDNA molecule. Each sample yielded at least 3 million CDR3-containing paired-end reads. First-strand cDNA was synthesized from all RNA with the Mint cDNA synthesis kit, primed by a TRBC-specific oligonucleotide. After uracil-DNA glycosylase treatment, a first 18-cycle PCR used universal primers M1SS and BC2_uni_R on all cDNA. Regarding the original processing steps: Each sample was normalized by randomly selecting 1 million high-quality reads, each carrying a distinct molecular identifier. Reads sharing molecular identifiers were discarded rather than binned into consensus sequences. MiTCR, set to a Q25 quality threshold and the strictest error-elimination algorithm, was used for CDR3 identification, clonotype clustering and error correction. A nonparametric unseen species model with Euler transformation was used to estimate a lower bound on total TCR beta diversity. TCRdb reprocessing: public reads trimmed at Q25 with fastp, clones called with MiXCR, in-frame beta chains kept. CDR3 protein duplicates are merged, each entry listing the most common genes and DNA. TCRdb, not the original authors, processed these V and J calls. In all, the sample holds 1.4 million or so distinct CDR3 sequences, and 35% to 45% of those were seen once. The top ten clones comprise about 4.1% of the sample.

This record comes from a study of blood T cells in healthy people across ages (dated by TCRdb to the mid-2010s). Study-level background: In model experiments, roughly one uniquely barcoded TCR beta cDNA molecule per two T cells was captured by template switching. To track age-related changes in TCR beta repertoire diversity, the study relied on deep sequencing normalized with unique cDNA molecular identifiers. The donors were split into four age groups: young (average around 15 years), middle-aged (roughly 42), aged (about 62) and long-lived (under 85). To avoid experimental bias, donors of different ages were spread randomly across the sequencing lanes. Using the same blood draw, the study looked at two additional independent replicas of 1 million unique cDNA reads for two donors, one aged 18 to 30 and the other aged 80 or older. Study-level results and caveats: Observed TCR beta diversity per million T cells fell roughly linearly with age, and a significant reduction was already apparent by age around 36. Estimates of total diversity from one million sequenced T cells were regarded as lower bounds and underestimates. There was a strong correlation between observed TCR beta diversity and the percentage of naive T cells measured by flow cytometry. Bulk unsorted PBMC profiling prevented conclusive comparison of naive and antigen-experienced compartments. Compared with the aged group, the long-lived group had more naive CD4+ T cells, fewer expanded clones and increased TCR diversity, suggesting age selection. Donor CMV infection status was unknown, potentially confounding age-related changes in expanded clonotypes.

The source is a woman aged 18-29 years in good health. This sequence uses TRBV20-1 and TRBJ2-1; the D region possibly corresponds to TRBD2 (6 bases align). Input material: blood. This receptor has the CDR3 CRTGRTASHNEQFF. The base sequence is TGCAGGACTGGGAGGACTGCCTCCCACAATGAGCAGTTCTTC.